Each of the 4 T cell receptor beta chains below was sequenced from the same sample in a study of Tregs in tolerant kidney transplant recipients. The method was immunoSEQ multiplex PCR; TCRdb's version includes in-frame clones alone and lacks a portion of them. Of 75,000 to 95,000 clones listed, around 90% are singletons. The sequencing sample was made of CD8+ T cells from blood. The receptors come from a human donor in good health.

The chain recombines TRBV15 with TRBJ1-1; D gene uncertain. There are 14 residues in the CDR3. With 1 base removed from V and 1 base from J, the gap between germline ends came to 7 bases. The V gene's germline CDR1 is LNHNV and CDR2 YYDKDF (reference sequence). In nucleotides, the CDR3 is TGTGCCACCAGCAGAGGAGGCAGGAACACTGAAGCTTTCTTT. It is translated as CATSRGGRNTEAFF.

The rearrangement uses TRBV2 and TRBJ2-7, with a weak D call TRBD2 (6 bases). V gave up 7 bases and J gave up 2 bases, with 33 bases separating them. Germline assignment: CDR1 SNHLY and CDR2 FYNNEI. The CDR3 contains 20 residues. CDR3 loop: CASILVPATGQAGKTYEQYF. The CDR3 nucleotides are TGTGCCAGCATTCTCGTTCCGGCGACCGGTCAAGCGGGCAAAACCTACGAGCAGTACTTC. The whole variable domain, remainder taken from reference TRBV2 and TRBJ2-7, is EPEVTQTPSHQVTQMGQEVILRCVPISNHLYFYWYRQILGQKVEFLVSFYNNEISEKSEIFDDQFSVERPDGSNFTLKIRSTKLEDSAMYFCASILVPATGQAGKTYEQYFGPGTRLTVT.

V gene TRBV27 combines with J gene TRBJ2-3, with TRBD1 matching over 7 bases. The CDR3 is 14 amino acids. From germline, CDR1 is MNHEY and CDR2 SMNVEV (reference sequence). J was trimmed by 2 bases and V by 7 bases; bases with no gene match: 6. The CDR3 nucleotides are TGTGCCAGCAACCCGACAGGGTACACAGATACGCAGTATTTT. Translation gives CASNPTGYTDTQYF.

This clone showed up just once. The chain employs TRBV6-1 and TRBJ1-1, with a possible D match to TRBD1 (6 bases). The germline V and J ends were trimmed by 4 bases and 4 bases, with 16 bases remaining between them. This CDR3 contains 15 residues. CDR1 MNHNS and CDR2 SASEGT come from the germline V gene. The CDR3 is CASSVLTRGSTEAFF. CDR3 coding DNA: TGTGCCAGCAGTGTTCTGACGAGGGGGTCCACTGAAGCTTTCTTT.